The next 12 T cell receptor beta chains were all read from a single sample in a study of blood T cell repertoires in COVID-19. The table came from immunoSEQ multiplex PCR; TCRdb's copy has only in-frame clones and leaves some out. The sample lists around 42,000 clones, 90% seen once, with about 3% in the top ten. The specimen was peripheral blood. These receptor sequences come from a man aged 50-60 years with active COVID-19.

The rearrangement joins TRBV29-1 to TRBJ1-2; D not certain. CDR3 size: 14 residues. V was clipped by 5 bases and J by 0 bases, with 13 bases between them. From germline, CDR1 is SQVTM and CDR2 ANQGSEA. The CDR3 region is CSVRRTQANYGYTF. CDR3 coding DNA: TGCAGCGTTAGGAGGACCCAAGCTAACTATGGCTACACCTTC. The entire variable domain, with the rest obtained from reference TRBV29-1 and TRBJ1-2, is as follows: SAVISQKPSRDICQRGTSLTIQCQVDSQVTMMFWYRQQPGQSLTLIATANQGSEATYESGFVIDKFPISRPNLTFSTLTVSNMSPEDSSIYLCSVRRTQANYGYTFGSGTRLTVV.

The V call is TRBV25-1, the J call TRBJ1-1; TRBD1 is a possible D gene (6 bases). This CDR3 is 13 amino acids long. The V gene lost 3 bases and the J gene lost 6 bases, with 11 bases spanning the gap. Germline values: CDR1 MGHDK, CDR2 SYGVNS. CDR3 region: CASSDPGAAEAFF. Here the CDR3 DNA reads TGTGCCAGCAGTGACCCAGGGGCCGCTGAAGCTTTCTTT. Full variable domain (missing parts from reference TRBV25-1 and TRBJ1-1): EADIYQTPRYLVIGTGKKITLECSQTMGHDKMYWYQQDPGMELHLIHYSYGVNSTEKGDLSSESTVSRIRTEHFPLTLESARPSHTSQYLCASSDPGAAEAFFGQGTRLTVV.

This clone was recorded only once. The chain recombines TRBV7-2 with TRBJ1-5; possibly TRBD1 for D (6 bases). Germline loops: CDR1 SGHTA, CDR2 FQGNSA. V shed 2 bases and J shed 3 bases, with 11 bases lying between them. CDR3 length: 15 amino acids. The CDR3 loop reads CASSLYTGINQPQHF. For the CDR3, the DNA is TGTGCCAGCAGCTTATACACAGGGATCAATCAGCCCCAGCATTTT.

This chain connects TRBV30 to TRBJ1-3; no clear D. This CDR3 region has 16 residues. Trimming pared 1 base from V and 0 bases from J, leaving 13 bases between. From germline, CDR1 is GTSNPN and CDR2 SVGIG (reference sequence). CDR3 DNA: TGTGCCTGGAGTGGTAACGGGAAGAGCTCTGGAAACACCATATATTTT. It encodes CAWSGNGKSSGNTIYF.

The V call is TRBV7-2, the J call TRBJ2-3; 11 nucleotides line up with TRBD2. Germline V CDR1 and CDR2: SGHTA, FQGNSA. The CDR3 is 17 amino acids. Trimming took 6 bases from V and 1 from J; bases not matched to a gene: 9. The DNA of the CDR3 is TGTGCCAGCAGACTAAAGACTAGCGGGGCTCGCACAGATACGCAGTATTTT. Its protein is CASRLKTSGARTDTQYF.

The CDR3 region has the DNA TGCGCCAGCAGCCTTGGACAGAATTCTGGCGAGACCCAGTACTTC. Protein sequence: CASSLGQNSGETQYF. The chain joins TRBV5-1 to TRBJ2-5, with D possibly matching TRBD1 (6 bases). Germline V lookup: CDR1 SGHRS, CDR2 YFSETQ. CDR3 length: 15 amino acids. Trimming shortened V by 4 bases and J by 5 bases, and 18 bases separated the two germline ends.

This clone was counted between two and nine times. The CDR3 spells CASSQERGVRKTQYF. The CDR3, as DNA: TGTGCCAGCAGCCAAGAGCGGGGGGTCAGGAAGACCCAGTACTTC. The rearrangement links TRBV3-1 (or the pseudogene TRBV3-2) to TRBJ2-5; 8 nucleotides line up with TRBD2. The ends lost 0 bases at V and 6 bases at J; junction bases unmatched: 6. This CDR3 spans 15 amino acids. Germline CDR1 and CDR2: LGHDT and YNNKEL (reference sequence).

The chain links TRBV6-5 to TRBJ2-7, with TRBD1 matching over 7 bases. Trimming at V came to 2 bases and at J to 7 bases, leaving 14 bases not matched to a gene. Germline CDR1 and CDR2: MNHEY and SVGAGI. CDR3 size: 16 residues. The CDR3 sequence: CASSYGATGSNSEQYF. The CDR3 DNA follows: TGTGCCAGCAGTTACGGGGCGACAGGGAGTAATTCGGAGCAGTACTTC.

The chain employs TRBV5-4 and TRBJ1-2; 7 nucleotides agree with TRBD1. V lost 4 bases, J lost 1 base, and 7 bases stayed unmatched. This CDR3 comprises 15 residues. Per the germline V gene, CDR1 is SGHNT and CDR2 is YYREEE (reference sequence). The CDR3: CASSRGTARNYGYTF. In DNA, the CDR3 is TGTGCCAGCAGCCGAGGGACAGCGCGTAACTATGGCTACACCTTC.

The chain has TRBV4-1 and TRBJ1-3; TRBD1 is a possible D gene (5 bases). Germline assignment: CDR1 MGHRA and CDR2 YSYEKL. V was pared by 2 bases and J by 4 bases, with 12 bases between. The length of the CDR3 is 15 residues. The CDR3 DNA is TGCGCCAGCAGCCAACCCGGACAACGGGGAAACACCATATATTTT. Its translation: CASSQPGQRGNTIYF.

This rearrangement joins TRBV5-4 to TRBJ1-2; D gene unclear. The CDR3 spans 14 residues. Trimming removed 0 bases from V and 4 bases from J, with 10 bases in between. Germline CDR1 SGHNT, CDR2 YYREEE (reference sequence). DNA of the CDR3: TGTGCCAGCAGCTTGGGGCATCTTCGCTATGGCTACACCTTC. This sequence encodes CASSLGHLRYGYTF. Based on the CDR3 plus reference TRBV5-4 and TRBJ1-2, the full variable domain is ETGVTQSPTHLIKTRGQQVTLRCSSQSGHNTVSWYQQALGQGPQFIFQYYREEENGRGNFPPRFSGLQFPNYSSELNVNALELDDSALYLCASSLGHLRYGYTFGSGTRLTVV.

V gene TRBV19 combines with J gene TRBJ1-2; 10 bases align to TRBD1. Germline CDR1 and CDR2: LNHDA and SQIVND (reference sequence). The junction had 7 bases not matched to a gene; V was cut back by 7 bases and J by 2 bases. CDR3 size: 15 residues. The CDR3: CASKRDRGTNYGYTF. CDR3 nucleotides: TGTGCCAGTAAACGGGACAGGGGAACCAACTATGGCTACACCTTC.